This TCR beta chain derives from a study of vaccination and CD4 T cells after COVID-19. Sample treatment: approximately nine-day PBMC culture with coronavirus spike peptide pools or control peptides (ViraFEST assay). A word on this clonotype: Its antigen is unknown.

The Oncomine TCR Beta short-read assay sequenced DNA from cultured CD4+ T cells. A single record per CDR3 protein comes from TCRdb applying MiXCR to the PCR reads. This table has about 11,000 distinct CDR3 sequences, about half appearing once. There are 14 residues in the CDR3. V lost 6 bases and J lost 2; bases outside the gene matches: 6. Germline CDR1 MNHNS, CDR2 SASEGT. The receptor comes from a human donor who had recovered from COVID-19. The chain joins TRBV6-1 to TRBJ1-2, with 7 bases that match TRBD1. Sequencing was performed on CD4+ T cells from blood, cultured in vitro. The CDR3 region is CASRWTGQNYGYTF. DNA of the CDR3: TGTGCCAGCAGGTGGACAGGCCAGAACTATGGCTACACCTTC.